The 22 T cell receptor beta chains given below trace back to one sample, sequenced in a study of shared clonotypes between healthy human individuals. Assay used: immunoSEQ multiplex PCR; TCRdb lists only in-frame clones, some missing. The table has almost 750,000 clones, approximately 77% seen once. The sequencing sample was made of memory CD4+ T cells sorted from blood. Subset in this sample: CD45RA-negative fraction. Receptors originate from a woman between 25 and 40 years old in good health.

V and J are TRBV6-1 and TRBJ2-7, with D perhaps being TRBD1 or TRBD2 (5 bases each). V was pared by 10 bases and J by 2 bases, with 15 bases between. This CDR3 comprises 13 residues. Germline CDR1 and CDR2: MNHNS and SASEGT. In DNA, the CDR3 is TGTGCCACCACCGGGACCTCAACCTACGAGCAGTACTTC. Translating it yields CATTGTSTYEQYF.

V is TRBV14 and J is TRBJ2-2; D not resolved. Germline CDR1 reads SGHDN; CDR2 reads FVKESK. The CDR3 is 13 amino acids. Trimming left V 4 bases short and J 1 base short, with 4 bases between. The CDR3 region has the DNA TGTGCCAGCAGCCGGCAGAACACCGGGGAGCTGTTTTTT. Protein: CASSRQNTGELFF. Complete variable domain (other parts from reference TRBV14 and TRBJ2-2): EAGVTQFPSHSVIEKGQTVTLRCDPISGHDNLYWYRRVMGKEIKFLLHFVKESKQDESGMPNNRFLAERTGGTYSTLKVQPAELEDSGVYFCASSRQNTGELFFGEGSRLTVL.

The chain couples TRBV5-4 to TRBJ2-7; 7 positions agree with TRBD2. The J segment lost 2 bases and the V segment lost 8 bases, leaving 7 bases of the junction unmatched. Germline CDR1 is SGHNT and CDR2 is YYREEE (reference sequence). The CDR3 sequence is 13 residues long. CDR3 amino acids: CASSTAGTYEQYF. CDR3 nucleotide sequence: TGTGCCAGTAGCACAGCGGGAACCTACGAGCAGTACTTC. The whole variable domain, filled in from reference TRBV5-4 and TRBJ2-7, reads ETGVTQSPTHLIKTRGQQVTLRCSSQSGHNTVSWYQQALGQGPQFIFQYYREEENGRGNFPPRFSGLQFPNYSSELNVNALELDDSALYLCASSTAGTYEQYFGPGTRLTVT.

This clone was recorded at least ten times. The CDR3: CASSYKLGPGNTIYF. The CDR3 bases are TGTGCCAGCAGTTACAAATTAGGGCCCGGAAACACCATATATTTT. The J gene is TRBJ1-3, the V gene TRBV6-5, with D unclear. V lost 2 bases and J lost 4, with 12 bases in between. The CDR3 length is 15 residues. In germline, CDR1 is MNHEY, CDR2 SVGAGI.

CDR3 region: CASSQNRTASYEQYF. The CDR3 nucleotides are TGCGCCAGCAGTCAAAACAGGACAGCCTCCTACGAGCAGTACTTC. The J gene is TRBJ2-7, the V gene TRBV23-1; tentatively, D is TRBD1 (6 bases). TRBV23-1 is an open reading frame whose function is uncertain. The CDR3 sequence is 15 residues long. The V and J ends lost 2 bases and 0 bases respectively, with 11 bases between them.

The chain joins TRBV4-2 to TRBJ2-5, with 11 bases aligning to TRBD2. Trimming took 4 bases from V and 5 from J; bases not matched to a gene: 15. CDR3 length equals 18 residues. CDR1 is LGHNA, CDR2 YNFKEQ, per germline. CDR3 sequence: CASSPLQKLAGGRETQYF. DNA for the CDR3: TGTGCCAGCAGCCCCCTGCAAAAGCTAGCGGGAGGCCGGGAGACCCAGTACTTC.

This chain connects TRBV7-8 to TRBJ1-3; no clear D gene. Germline values: CDR1 SGHVS, CDR2 FQNEAQ. This CDR3 has 16 amino acids. Trimming took off 5 bases at V and 0 bases at J, with 14 bases between the two ends. Here the CDR3 reads CASSPMRVFSGNTIYF. CDR3 in DNA: TGTGCCAGCAGCCCGATGCGCGTGTTCTCTGGAAACACCATATATTTT.

This chain links TRBV29-1 with TRBJ2-5, with D unclear. The DNA matches TRBJ2-7 better at its end, which makes the J call doubtful. Germline CDR1 and CDR2: SQVTM and ANQGSEA. This CDR3 region has 10 residues. This CDR3 reads CSVGGYEQYF. The CDR3, as DNA: TGCAGCGTTGGTGGTTACGAGCAGTACTTC.

The chain joins TRBV28 to TRBJ1-2; D gene unclear. Trimming pared 5 bases from V and 3 bases from J, leaving 4 bases between. The CDR3 is 11 residues long. Germline CDR1 and CDR2: MDHEN and SYDVKM. CDR3 protein: CASSPHYGYTF. CDR3 DNA: TGTGCCAGCAGTCCTCACTATGGCTACACCTTC.

V and J are TRBV11-2 and TRBJ2-7; D unresolved. The CDR3 contains 15 residues. CDR1 and CDR2 from the germline V gene are SGHAT and FQNNGV. The ends were cut back, 1 base at V and 2 bases at J, with 12 bases in the middle. CDR3 protein: CASSLVRQDPYEQYF. The CDR3, as DNA: TGTGCCAGCAGCTTAGTCCGGCAGGACCCCTACGAGCAGTACTTC.

The rearrangement links TRBV28 to TRBJ2-1; D is uncertain. Germline lookup yields CDR1 MDHEN and CDR2 SYDVKM. Trimming cost V 3 bases and J 6 bases, with 15 bases left between them. The CDR3 spans 15 residues. In DNA form, the CDR3 reads TGTGCCAGCAGTTTCCCCACCCCCCTAGGCAATGAGCAGTTCTTC. It encodes CASSFPTPLGNEQFF.

The chain is built from TRBV4-1 and TRBJ2-7, with 10 bases lining up with TRBD1. Germline V gives CDR1 MGHRA, CDR2 YSYEKL. V lost 5 bases and J lost 4; bases outside the gene matches: 8. The CDR3 length is 15 residues. CDR3 nucleotide sequence: TGCGCCAGCAGCTATCCTGGACAGGGGGTTTACGAGCAGTACTTC. It encodes CASSYPGQGVYEQYF.

This chain connects TRBV5-4 to TRBJ2-3, with TRBD2 matching over 14 bases. The CDR3 is 17 residues long. Germline-derived CDR1 and CDR2 are SGHNT and YYREEE (reference sequence). After removal of 4 bases from V and 5 bases from J, the junction contained 9 bases not matched to a gene. The CDR3 region is CASSTGTSGSYGDTQYF. The CDR3 DNA follows: TGTGCCAGCAGCACCGGGACTAGCGGGAGCTATGGAGATACGCAGTATTTT.

The chain employs TRBV23-1 and TRBJ2-1; 9 nucleotides agree with TRBD1. TRBV23-1 counts as an open reading frame of uncertain function. Losses at the gene ends were 0 bases for V and 7 bases for J; bases not matched to a gene: 10. This CDR3 has 17 residues. The CDR3 region is CASSQSKEDRGCNEQFF. The DNA for the CDR3 is TGCGCCAGCAGTCAATCCAAGGAGGACAGGGGTTGTAATGAGCAGTTCTTC.

This chain uses TRBV18 with TRBJ1-5; D call uncertain. This CDR3 comprises 14 residues. The V end lost 3 bases, the J end lost 6 bases, and 12 bases lay between the germline ends. Germline CDR1 KGHSH, CDR2 LQKENI. The CDR3 nucleotides are TGTGCCAGCTCACCCTCACTCGGGGTTCAGCCCCAGCATTTT. It encodes CASSPSLGVQPQHF.

Points on this clone: The same CDR3 is also encoded by other DNA sequences in this sample. The V call is TRBV2, the J call TRBJ1-4; D gene ambiguous. Trimming shortened V by 1 base and J by 8 bases, and 11 bases separated the two germline ends. The CDR3 has 14 residues. CDR1 and CDR2 (germline): SNHLY, FYNNEI. The CDR3 DNA follows: TGTGCCAGCAGTGAAGTCGGGCTGGGGGAAAAACTGTTTTTT. Translating gives CASSEVGLGEKLFF. Full variable domain (outside the CDR3, taken from reference TRBV2 and TRBJ1-4): EPEVTQTPSHQVTQMGQEVILRCVPISNHLYFYWYRQILGQKVEFLVSFYNNEISEKSEIFDDQFSVERPDGSNFTLKIRSTKLEDSAMYFCASSEVGLGEKLFFGSGTQLSVL.

The chain has TRBV11-2 and TRBJ1-6, with D possibly matching TRBD1 (5 bases). CDR1 and CDR2 from the germline V gene are SGHAT and FQNNGV. V was trimmed by 0 bases and J by 6 bases, leaving 9 bases between them. CDR3 length equals 15 residues. CDR3 bases: TGTGCCAGCAGCTTAGATCAGGGTCCTAATTCACCCCTCCACTTT. This encodes CASSLDQGPNSPLHF.

This chain links TRBV29-1 with TRBJ2-5, with 8 bases aligning to TRBD2. The length of the CDR3 is 13 residues. Germline V lookup: CDR1 SQVTM, CDR2 ANQGSEA. Unmatched junction bases numbered 6, after V lost 4 bases and J lost 5 bases. The DNA for the CDR3 is TGCAGCGTTGCACTAGCGGAGGGGGAGACCCAGTACTTC. Its protein product is CSVALAEGETQYF.

V is TRBV11-2 and J is TRBJ2-7; the match to TRBD2 covers 13 bases. The CDR3 contains 16 residues. Germline V gene sequence: CDR1 SGHAT, CDR2 FQNNGV. With 5 bases clipped from V and 4 bases from J, the junction kept 8 bases outside the gene matches. This chain's CDR3 is CASSPLGTSGIYEQYF. CDR3 DNA: TGTGCCAGCAGCCCATTGGGGACTAGCGGGATTTACGAGCAGTACTTC.

V usage is TRBV28 and J usage is TRBJ1-5; D is uncertain. The CDR3 length is 13 residues. V lost 6 bases to trimming and J lost 4 bases, with 10 bases between them. Germline V gene sequence: CDR1 MDHEN, CDR2 SYDVKM. The CDR3 loop reads CASSPGQNQPQHF. In DNA, the CDR3 is TGTGCCAGCAGCCCGGGCCAAAATCAGCCCCAGCATTTT. The full variable domain, completed using reference TRBV28 and TRBJ1-5, is DVKVTQSSRYLVKRTGEKVFLECVQDMDHENMFWYRQDPGLGLRLIYFSYDVKMKEKGDIPEGYSVSREKKERFSLILESASTNQTSMYLCASSPGQNQPQHFGDGTRLSIL.

V gene TRBV19 combines with J gene TRBJ2-6; D not resolved. This CDR3 spans 16 amino acids. The V gene lost 1 base and the J gene lost 2 bases, with 9 bases spanning the gap. In germline, CDR1 is LNHDA, CDR2 SQIVND (reference sequence). The CDR3 region has the DNA TGTGCCAGTAGTATAGGGTTAAGGACTGGGGCCAACGTCCTGACTTTC. It yields the protein CASSIGLRTGANVLTF.

This sequence joins TRBV28 and TRBJ2-3; a weak D match, TRBD1 (6 bases). The CDR3 covers 14 residues. Per germline, CDR1 MDHEN and CDR2 SYDVKM. Trimming cost V 3 bases and J 4 bases, with 11 bases left between them. This chain's CDR3 is CASSLLGAADTQYF. DNA for the CDR3: TGTGCCAGCAGTTTGTTGGGGGCGGCAGATACGCAGTATTTT.